The clone carrying this TCR beta chain has only one observation. Its cognate antigen is unknown. Trimming shortened V by 7 bases and J by 7 bases, and 11 bases separated the two germline ends. Germline lookup yields CDR1 LNHDA and CDR2 SQIVND (reference sequence). CDR3 length: 12 residues. CD45RO-negative, CCR7-selected cells formed the naive CD8 fraction, which excluded terminally differentiated effector memory CD45RA+ cells. The protocol was immunoSEQ multiplex PCR, while the TCRdb copy is restricted to in-frame clones and leaves out a portion. Here the sample spans roughly 810,000 clones, 90% to 97% being singletons. This sample was included in a study of shared clonotypes between healthy human individuals. Study conclusions and caveats: Researchers found naive subsets generally carried larger estimated richness than memory subsets.

This TCR came from a young man in good health. The chain carries TRBV19 and TRBJ1-5; D is unclear. What was sequenced was naive CD8+ T cells sorted from blood. The CDR3 protein is CASNQGGQPQHF. The CDR3 coding sequence is TGTGCCAGTAACCAAGGCGGGCAGCCCCAGCATTTT.